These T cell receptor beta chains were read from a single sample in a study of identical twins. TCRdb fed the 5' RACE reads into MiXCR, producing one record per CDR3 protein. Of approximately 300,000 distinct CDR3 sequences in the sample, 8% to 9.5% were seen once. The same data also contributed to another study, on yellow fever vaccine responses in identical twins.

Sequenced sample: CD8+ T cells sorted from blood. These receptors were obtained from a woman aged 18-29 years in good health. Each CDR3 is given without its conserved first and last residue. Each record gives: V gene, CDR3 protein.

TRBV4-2	ASSQVPGQHTGELF
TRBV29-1	SVVQRERLEQF
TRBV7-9	ASVDSLTDTQY
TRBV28	ASTRRQGSNYEQY
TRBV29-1	SVDRTGEFYEQY
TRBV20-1	SARQAGTPTYEQY
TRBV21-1	ARRNKRLTLLRQFYEQY
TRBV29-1	SVRDWTTDTQY
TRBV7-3	ASSLGTGGEQF
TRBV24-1	ATSAGTGGFNQPQH
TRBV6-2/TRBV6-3	ASSYRGGSAEAF
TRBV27	ASSLSSGTAYEQY
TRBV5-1	ASSSGTAFPDTQY
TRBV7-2	ASKREDFYEQY
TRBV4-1	ASSRGTGGTEAF
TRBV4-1	ASSQEPTPGQYQETQY
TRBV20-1	SARDLLAPYNEQF
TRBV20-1	SARLKGVSSYNEQF
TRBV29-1	SVVDSDPSYEQY
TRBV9	ASSVGGQGFYEQY
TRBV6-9	ASSYKLDTQY
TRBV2	ASSEGSFSTDTQY
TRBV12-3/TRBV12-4	ASSSGATASNYEQY
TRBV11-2	ASSFPGRVAGGSYEQY
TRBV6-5	ASSYSTSVLESYEQY
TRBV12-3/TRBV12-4	ASRGGTDYEQY
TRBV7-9	ASEGDSYEQY
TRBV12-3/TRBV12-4	ASSLEDYYNEQF
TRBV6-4	ASSEAGNSGANVLT
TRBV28	ASSPGLAGGRGDIQY
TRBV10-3	AISEPSHVGEISKDRDTEAF
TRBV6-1	AAGQGAHQETQY
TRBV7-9	ASSSTSAGGFYNEQF
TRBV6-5	ASSYSISGFYEQY
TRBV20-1	SATYVPREIAGRAYNEQF
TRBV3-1	ASSQGQGGETQY
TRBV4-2	ASSQEPGGVLATDTQY
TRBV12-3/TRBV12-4	ASSLTPGQGYNYGYT
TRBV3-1	ASSLGSTGTSKIYEQY
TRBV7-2	ASSTIVGTGELF
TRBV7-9	ASSTLRGTSSYEQY
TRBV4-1	ASSQGKGNYGYT